Listed below are T cell receptor beta chains from one sample, sequenced in a study of shared clonotypes between healthy human individuals. Repertoires were generated with immunoSEQ multiplex PCR, while TCRdb's copy carries only in-frame clones and drops some. The sample carries over 400,000 clones, approximately 82% recorded once. The material sequenced was PBMCs. The receptors originated from a woman aged 40 to 50 in good health. Some clones in this sample may be carry-over from other donors' samples. Each CDR3 is given with its conserved first and last residue. Clone size is not always given. Where it is, it says once, few, many or a class for expanded clones.

clone_size j_call v_call cdr3_aa
NA TRBJ2-3 TRBV4-2 CASSQDYGGWDQTDTQYF
once TRBJ2-3 TRBV28 CASSLAPQTSADTQYF
NA TRBJ2-6 TRBV6-1 CASSEGDRGLGLAGDSGANVLTF
NA TRBJ2-6 TRBV28 CASRKQGPDSGANVLTF
NA TRBJ2-5 TRBV27 CASSQGTHGTYQETQYF
NA TRBJ2-5 TRBV9 CASSVEGLGETQYF
NA TRBJ1-4 TRBV4-2 CASSQVQNGGEKLFF
NA TRBJ2-3 TRBV28 CASSLRGSSTDTQYF
few TRBJ1-5 TRBV2 CASSSEVGVGQPQHF
NA TRBJ2-3 TRBV7-8 CASSSTRLAKSTDTQYF
many TRBJ2-7 TRBV2 CASMGAGTSGRGYEQYF
NA TRBJ1-6 TRBV4-2 CASSQDGTGDNSPLHF
NA TRBJ2-7 TRBV19 CASRGQGVHEQYF
NA TRBJ2-5 TRBV6-1 CASSWTGGNRETQYF
NA TRBJ2-2 TRBV5-1 CASTRGGGYTGELFF
few TRBJ2-5 TRBV18 CASSPSLAGGFETQYF
NA TRBJ2-7 TRBV21-1 CASTPYEQYF
NA TRBJ1-3 TRBV5-6 CASSLSPGTGNTIYF
NA TRBJ2-1 TRBV7-3 CASSFRGSYNEQFF
once TRBJ1-3 TRBV6-6 CASSKNRALSGNTIYF
NA TRBJ2-7 TRBV4-2 CASSQGEGEQYF
NA TRBJ2-1 TRBV7-9 CASSRRGLADNEQFF
NA TRBJ2-1 TRBV11-2 CASSLGGLSGRGNEQFF
NA TRBJ2-5 TRBV5-1 CASSPGAPGVRETQYF
NA TRBJ2-3 TRBV2 CASSDSFLGLSTDTQYF
few TRBJ2-7 TRBV11-2 CASSLGLASSYEQYF
few NA TRBV30 CAWNYGGYEQYF
NA TRBJ2-5 TRBV7-2 CASSLMGTSGGQETQYF
NA TRBJ1-4 TRBV7-9 CASSLVGEKLFF
NA TRBJ2-5 TRBV4-2 CASSQVGGIQETQYF
NA TRBJ1-2 TRBV5-5 CASSQFGTGAYGYTF
few TRBJ1-1 TRBV7-2 CASSLVSSMNTEAFF
NA TRBJ2-1 TRBV28 CASDGTGAGNEQFF
NA TRBJ2-1 TRBV7-7 CASSPGVGLYNEQFF
NA TRBJ2-5 TRBV7-9 CASSTRYGGTFKGETQYF
NA TRBJ2-1 TRBV27 CASSLRGGDYLPTYNEQFF
few TRBJ2-3 TRBV7-3 CASSLRVAGGGTDTQYF
NA TRBJ2-1 TRBV30 CAWSPGGPYNEQFF
NA TRBJ1-1 TRBV13 CASSLKGGTGVWTEAFF
NA TRBJ2-5 TRBV5-5 CASSPESETQYF
NA TRBJ1-3 TRBV28 CASSSGQFSGNTIYF
NA TRBJ2-7 TRBV7-6 CASSSRTDRRAYEQYF
once TRBJ2-3 TRBV19 CASRISSSDTQYF
NA TRBJ1-1 TRBV6-6 CASRKTGTEAFF
NA TRBJ2-7 TRBV18 CASSPGRGGLHEQYF
once TRBJ2-7 TRBV10-1 CASSRTGGGEQYF